The source of this TCR beta chain is a study of TIL therapy for anti-PD-1-resistant metastatic lung cancer. Whole-study context: Tumors were harvested before any PD-1/PD-L1 blockade. Median patient age was 54, ranging about 38-75 years. Half of patients were current or former smokers.

CDR3 length: 12 residues. Germline loops: CDR1 KGHSH, CDR2 LQKENI. V lost 3 bases to trimming and J lost 2 bases, with 1 base between them. Time point defined: pre-treatment sample, taken before nivolumab and TIL therapy. The immunoSEQ assay was v3. TCRdb's copy holds only in-frame clones and misses some; the assay was immunoSEQ multiplex PCR. The sample lists 40,000 to 60,000 clones; 79% were seen once. Sequencing was performed on blood, taken at baseline. The receptor was isolated from a woman aged 30-79 years with non-small cell lung cancer. The J gene is TRBJ2-2, the V gene TRBV18, with D hard to call. The CDR3 sequence: CASSPNTGELFF. Written as DNA, the CDR3 is TGTGCCAGCTCACCTAACACCGGGGAGCTGTTTTTT.